This T cell receptor beta chain was profiled in a study of patients and donors after allogeneic stem cell transplantation. MiXCR, applied by TCRdb to the RT-PCR reads, yields one record per CDR3 protein. Of about a million distinct CDR3 sequences in the sample, approximately 18% were seen once. CDR1 and CDR2 (germline): SEHNR, FQNEAQ (reference sequence). The CDR3 extends over 16 amino acids. V shed 5 bases and J 8 bases; nucleotides not matched to a gene: 15. The gene calls are TRBV7-9 and TRBJ1-2; 9 bases match TRBD1. The clonotype comes from a human donor who was either an allogeneic HSCT recipient or a stem cell or donor lymphocyte infusion donor (not recorded which). It is not recorded whose cells these are; they may come from a transplant donor. Specimen: blood, either unsorted or a sorted T cell fraction (not recorded which). CDR3 in amino acids: CASSLIPGQGLGGYTF. The CDR3 DNA reads TGTGCCAGCAGCCTTATCCCGGGACAGGGTTTAGGAGGCTACACCTTC.